This T cell receptor (beta chain) is drawn from a study of technical replicates of blood from several donors (dated by TCRdb to the late 2010s). The method was the immunoSEQ multiplex PCR assay. The table comes from immuneACCESS by way of TCRdb, which keeps in-frame sequences with V and J called. Part of the clones is missing from these tables; in studies checked, under half for an unresolved V gene and the rest for unknown reasons. The sample table lists about 72,000 clones, 80% to 95% of them with a count of one. Roughly 0.33% of the sample is held by the ten biggest clonotypes. The CDR3 goes from the cysteine to the phenylalanine over 14 residues. The DNA shown is the 42-base CDR3, in frame from base 1. V gives up 8 bases and J gives up 4 bases, and the segment between their germline ends measures 17 bases. According to the germline V gene (reference sequence), CDR1 reads LNHDA and CDR2 reads SQIVND.

Concerning this clone: No cognate antigen has been identified for it. Base qualities were left out, and no much larger clone turns up one base away.

Recombination connected TRBV19 to TRBJ1-2; possibly the D gene is TRBD1, per 6 matching bases. This TCR derives from a human donor in good health. The specimen was T cells isolated from PBMCs. The DNA sequence is as follows: TGTGCCAGTCAGAGGGCGGGGGCAGGCTATGGCTACACCTTC. Translated, it gives CASQRAGAGYGYTF.